These 27 T cell receptor beta chains share one sample of origin, sequenced in a study of T cell repertoires in cytomegalovirus infection. TCRdb recomputed calls from the reads with MiXCR, one row per CDR3 protein. The sample holds around 85,000 distinct CDR3 sequences, roughly half seen once. Antigens for these TCRs are unknown. This material consisted of CD8+ T cells from cultured PBMCs, taken from culture after CMV antigen stimulation. The receptors come from a human donor in good health (CMV status not recorded). Some clones in this sample may be carry-over from other donors' samples.

In this sample, this clonotype turned up many times. The V gene is TRBV7-3, the J gene TRBJ2-3; D unresolved. Germline V gives CDR1 SGHTA, CDR2 FQGTGA. The length of the CDR3 is 15 residues. Trimming stripped 3 bases from V and 0 bases from J, with 10 bases between. The CDR3 DNA is TGTGCCAGCAGCTTGGCGGCCGCAAGCACAGATACGCAGTATTTT. As protein: CASSLAAASTDTQYF.

On this clonotype: Germline is not matched at one junction end, which may reflect a read error. The chain couples TRBV12-5 to TRBJ2-1; D gene uncertain. The CDR3 sequence is 13 residues long. Germline V gene data show CDR1 as LGHNT and CDR2 as FRNRAP. For the CDR3, the DNA is TGTGCGAGTGGTTTGGTTAACTCCAATGAGCAGTTCTTC. Translated: CASGLVNSNEQFF.

Here the CDR3 DNA reads TGTGCCAGCAGCCGGGGACAGGGGGCGGCGTACGAGCAGTACTTC. Translated, it gives CASSRGQGAAYEQYF. V usage is TRBV5-4 and J usage is TRBJ2-7; 12 nucleotides match TRBD1. The CDR3 loop spans 15 amino acids. The ends lost 4 bases at V and 4 bases at J; junction bases unmatched: 6. Germline-derived CDR1 and CDR2 are SGHNT and YYREEE (reference sequence). Variable domain in full (rest from reference TRBV5-4 and TRBJ2-7): ETGVTQSPTHLIKTRGQQVTLRCSSQSGHNTVSWYQQALGQGPQFIFQYYREEENGRGNFPPRFSGLQFPNYSSELNVNALELDDSALYLCASSRGQGAAYEQYFGPGTRLTVT.

The chain is built from TRBV5-1 and TRBJ1-5; D perhaps matches TRBD1 (6 bases). This CDR3 has 13 residues. V lost 4 bases and J lost 5, with 10 bases in between. CDR1 and CDR2 from the germline V gene are SGHRS and YFSETQ. The CDR3 is CASSAEGDQPQHF. CDR3 nucleotides: TGCGCCAGCAGCGCCGAGGGGGATCAGCCCCAGCATTTT.

The V and J genes are TRBV7-4 and TRBJ2-7; 10 bases agree with TRBD1. Germline loops: CDR1 SGHVT, CDR2 SQSDAQ. The ends lost 2 bases at V and 5 bases at J; junction bases unmatched: 9. The CDR3 has 16 amino acids. The CDR3: CASSLLFDRGLNEQYF. CDR3 sequence (DNA): TGTGCCAGCAGCTTACTATTCGACAGGGGGCTGAACGAGCAGTACTTC.

This rearrangement joins TRBV24-1 to TRBJ2-1; D gene unclear. The V gene lost 5 bases and the J gene lost 3 bases, with 13 bases spanning the gap. This CDR3 comprises 15 residues. Looked up from germline, CDR1 is KGHDR and CDR2 is SFDVKD. The CDR3 DNA sequence: TGTGCCACCAGTGGGAGAAGCGATCTCTACAATGAGCAGTTCTTC. Translation gives CATSGRSDLYNEQFF.

The rearrangement links TRBV7-9 to TRBJ1-1, with D possibly being TRBD1 (5 bases). This CDR3 contains 15 residues. Germline CDR1 SEHNR, CDR2 FQNEAQ (reference sequence). Trimming removed 3 bases at V and 4 bases at J, with 15 bases between. The CDR3 coding sequence is TGTGCCAGCAGCTTTGGGGGTAGTCCGGGCACTGAAGCTTTCTTT. Its protein is CASSFGGSPGTEAFF.

J is TRBJ1-1 and V is TRBV27, with D possibly matching TRBD1 (6 bases). V was cut by 3 bases and J by 3 bases, with 14 bases left in between. CDR1 is MNHEY and CDR2 is SMNVEV in the germline V gene (reference sequence). The CDR3 has 15 residues. CDR3 sequence reads: CASSFGGPGYTEAFF. The CDR3 DNA is TGTGCCAGCAGTTTTGGGGGGCCGGGGTACACTGAAGCTTTCTTT.

The genes are TRBV20-1 and TRBJ2-2; D may be TRBD1 (6 bases). There are 16 residues in the CDR3. Trimming left V 0 bases short and J 6 bases short, with 17 bases between. From germline, CDR1 is DFQATT and CDR2 SNEGSKA (reference sequence). Here the CDR3 DNA reads TGCAGTGCTAGAGATCGGTCAGGGGTTATTGCCGGGGAGCTGTTTTTT. It is translated as CSARDRSGVIAGELFF.

The V call is TRBV20-1, the J call TRBJ2-7; 8 bases map to TRBD2. The V and J ends lost 3 bases and 3 bases, in that order; junction bases with no gene match: 7. CDR1 and CDR2 from the germline V gene are DFQATT and SNEGSKA (reference sequence). This CDR3 is built from 14 residues. The CDR3 bases are TGCAGTGCTAGGGGTAGCGGGGTGAACTACGAGCAGTACTTC. Its protein is CSARGSGVNYEQYF.

V is TRBV7-3 and J is TRBJ1-6; maybe TRBD1 (5 bases). CDR3 length equals 16 residues. Germline CDR1 is SGHTA and CDR2 is FQGTGA. V was pared by 5 bases and J by 6 bases, with 17 bases between. The CDR3 spells CASSKPDGGINSPLHF. DNA of the CDR3: TGTGCCAGCAGCAAACCGGACGGGGGGATTAATTCACCCCTCCACTTT.

J is TRBJ2-7 and V is TRBV19; possible D gene TRBD2, 5 bases. The length of the CDR3 is 13 residues. The V end was cut by 3 bases, the J end by 4 bases, with 10 bases between. Germline V gives CDR1 LNHDA, CDR2 SQIVND (reference sequence). The DNA for the CDR3 is TGTGCCAGTAGTATCGGGCTAGCTTACGAGCAGTACTTC. Translated, it gives CASSIGLAYEQYF.

The rearrangement joins TRBV11-2 to TRBJ2-7; 9 bases align to TRBD2. After removal of 5 bases from V and 2 bases from J, the junction contained 7 bases not matched to a gene. The germline V gene encodes CDR1 SGHAT and CDR2 FQNNGV. The CDR3 covers 15 residues. The CDR3 loop reads CASSHKGLATYEQYF. CDR3 DNA sequence: TGTGCCAGCAGCCACAAGGGACTAGCCACCTACGAGCAGTACTTC.

This clonotype has only one observation. The V gene is TRBV5-4, the J gene TRBJ2-7; TRBD1 matches at 7 bases. The germline CDR1 and CDR2 sequences are SGHNT and YYREEE (reference sequence). This CDR3 contains 15 residues. V shed 4 bases and J 1 base; nucleotides not matched to a gene: 8. The CDR3 sequence: CASSPPGQPSYEQYF. Written as DNA, the CDR3 is TGTGCCAGCAGCCCTCCGGGACAGCCGTCCTACGAGCAGTACTTC. The full variable domain, rest sourced from reference TRBV5-4 and TRBJ2-7, is ETGVTQSPTHLIKTRGQQVTLRCSSQSGHNTVSWYQQALGQGPQFIFQYYREEENGRGNFPPRFSGLQFPNYSSELNVNALELDDSALYLCASSPPGQPSYEQYFGPGTRLTVT.

The chain joins TRBV19 to TRBJ1-5, with D possibly matching TRBD1 (6 bases). Germline V gene lookup returns CDR1 LNHDA and CDR2 SQIVND (reference sequence). This CDR3 is 18 amino acids long. V dropped 2 bases and J dropped 0 bases, with 17 bases sitting between them. Here the CDR3 DNA reads TGTGCCAGTAGTATAAGCCACAGGGCCCTTGATAGCAATCAGCCCCAGCATTTT. Its protein product is CASSISHRALDSNQPQHF.

There are a few counts of this clonotype. This chain links TRBV12-3 or TRBV12-4 with TRBJ2-2; 7 bases are a match to TRBD2. This CDR3 contains 15 residues. V was clipped by 5 bases and J by 4 bases; unmatched bases: 7. This CDR3 is CASSGGRAGTGELFF. The CDR3 nucleotides read TGTGCCAGCAGTGGAGGGAGGGCGGGCACCGGGGAGCTGTTTTTT.

This clonotype was detected a few times. This chain uses TRBV7-3 with TRBJ2-1; D gene uncertain. V was trimmed by 5 bases and J by 3 bases, leaving 11 bases between them. The germline V gene has CDR1 SGHTA and CDR2 FQGTGA. This CDR3 has 14 residues. The CDR3 DNA reads as TGTGCCAGCAGCCGGACCCCAGACTACAATGAGCAGTTCTTC. Amino acid sequence: CASSRTPDYNEQFF.

The genes are TRBV12-5 and TRBJ2-1; D perhaps matches TRBD2 (5 bases). Germline values: CDR1 LGHNT, CDR2 FRNRAP. The V and J ends lost 6 bases and 7 bases respectively, with 10 bases between them. The CDR3 spans 12 residues. CDR3 loop: CASGSTGNEQFF. DNA for the CDR3: TGTGCTAGTGGCTCCACGGGGAATGAGCAGTTCTTC.

The chain couples TRBV9 to TRBJ1-1, with D tentatively TRBD1 (5 bases). V dropped 0 bases and J dropped 4 bases, with 10 bases sitting between them. This CDR3 region has 14 residues. CDR1 and CDR2 (germline): SGDLS, YYNGEE. Here the CDR3 reads CASSVDGGTTEAFF. Here the CDR3 DNA reads TGTGCCAGCAGCGTAGATGGCGGGACCACTGAAGCTTTCTTT.

The gene calls are TRBV7-9 and TRBJ2-7; possibly TRBD2 for D (5 bases). Trimming left V 4 bases short and J 2 bases short, with 9 bases between. This CDR3 contains 13 residues. Germline V gives CDR1 SEHNR, CDR2 FQNEAQ (reference sequence). The CDR3 coding sequence is TGTGCCAGCAGCTCCCGGGGAACCTACGAGCAGTACTTC. Encoded protein: CASSSRGTYEQYF.

This chain connects TRBV7-6 to TRBJ2-1; 8 bases match TRBD2. The germline gives CDR1 SGHVS, CDR2 FNYEAQ. This CDR3 spans 16 amino acids. V was pared by 3 bases and J by 3 bases, with 7 bases of the junction left unmatched. CDR3 nucleotides: TGTGCCAGCAGCTTGCGGACGGGAGGGGGCTACAATGAGCAGTTCTTC. This sequence encodes CASSLRTGGGYNEQFF.

This chain connects TRBV12-3 or TRBV12-4 to TRBJ2-1; 10 nucleotides line up with TRBD2. V shed 1 base and J 9 bases; nucleotides not matched to a gene: 12. The length of the CDR3 is 17 residues. The chain's CDR3 is CASSLERVEAGGREQFF. The DNA for the CDR3 is TGTGCCAGCAGTTTAGAAAGGGTTGAAGCGGGGGGGCGTGAGCAGTTCTTC.

This sequence joins TRBV5-5 and TRBJ1-2; D remains ambiguous. CDR1 SGHKS and CDR2 YYEKEE come from the germline V gene (reference sequence). V lost 1 base to trimming and J lost 6 bases, with 13 bases between them. The CDR3 totals 14 residues. The CDR3 sequence: CASSLYGPRDGYTF. CDR3 sequence (DNA): TGTGCCAGCAGCTTGTACGGCCCACGGGATGGCTACACCTTC. Based on the CDR3 plus reference TRBV5-5 and TRBJ1-2, the full variable domain is DAGVTQSPTHLIKTRGQQVTLRCSPISGHKSVSWYQQVLGQGPQFIFQYYEKEERGRGNFPDRFSARQFPNYSSELNVNALLLGDSALYLCASSLYGPRDGYTFGSGTRLTVV.

This chain joins TRBV7-8 and TRBJ2-4, with 9 bases matching TRBD1. Germline CDR1 is SGHVS and CDR2 is FQNEAQ. Losses at the gene ends were 5 bases for V and 3 bases for J; bases not matched to a gene: 8. The CDR3 totals 16 residues. The CDR3 sequence: CASSPWTGEGKNIQYF. As DNA, the CDR3 is TGTGCCAGCAGCCCCTGGACAGGGGAGGGCAAAAACATTCAGTACTTC.

The chain uses TRBV28 and TRBJ2-1; D might be TRBD1 or TRBD2, each matching 5 bases. Trimming removed 7 bases at V and 4 bases at J, with 23 bases between. CDR3 length equals 17 residues. Germline-derived CDR1 and CDR2 are MDHEN and SYDVKM. CDR3 region: CASNQSLGTIPYNEQFF. The CDR3 coding sequence is TGTGCCAGCAACCAGTCCCTCGGGACGATCCCTTACAATGAGCAGTTCTTC.

The chain uses TRBV7-8 and TRBJ2-5; D might be TRBD1 (5 bases). The CDR3 extends over 14 amino acids. The V gene lost 2 bases and the J gene lost 3 bases, with 10 bases spanning the gap. Germline CDR1 reads SGHVS; CDR2 reads FQNEAQ. The CDR3 DNA reads as TGTGCCAGCAGCTTACCTGTAGGGGAAGAGACCCAGTACTTC. This codes for CASSLPVGEETQYF.

V is TRBV7-3 and J is TRBJ2-7; TRBD2 matches 8 bases. With 5 bases clipped from V and 3 bases from J, the junction kept 6 bases outside the gene matches. This CDR3 has 14 amino acids. The germline V gene has CDR1 SGHTA and CDR2 FQGTGA. The CDR3 spells CASSPRGGSYEQYF. The CDR3 nucleotides are TGTGCCAGCAGCCCCCGGGGGGGCAGCTACGAGCAGTACTTC.